One and the same sample provided the 21 T cell receptor beta chains below, sequenced in a study of Graves' ophthalmopathy and Graves' hyperthyroidism. TCR beta CDR3 amplification used RNA transcripts. The authors performed first-round RT-PCR with HTBI primers and then a second-round multiplex PCR. TCRdb passed the multiplex PCR reads through MiXCR, listing each CDR3 protein once. The sample includes 400,000 or so distinct CDR3 sequences, 15% of them seen just once. The material sequenced was peripheral blood. The receptors shown here come from a woman aged 18-29 years with stable Graves' hyperthyroidism.

This clonotype was detected ten times or more. This chain joins TRBV6-5 and TRBJ1-1; no reliable D call. The germline V gene encodes CDR1 MNHEY and CDR2 SVGAGI. V dropped 3 bases and J dropped 1 base, with 9 bases sitting between them. The CDR3 has 14 residues. The CDR3 is CASSYADANTEAFF. The DNA of the CDR3 is TGTGCCAGCAGTTATGCAGACGCGAACACTGAAGCTTTCTTT.

The sample holds many counts of this clonotype. V and J are TRBV27 and TRBJ1-1; weak D call: TRBD1 (5 bases). This CDR3 is built from 14 residues. Trimming shortened V by 6 bases and J by 4 bases, and 15 bases separated the two germline ends. From germline, CDR1 is MNHEY and CDR2 SMNVEV (reference sequence). The CDR3 reads CASRPRAGGTEAFF. As DNA, the CDR3 is TGTGCCAGCAGACCTCGGGCTGGGGGCACTGAAGCTTTCTTT.

This clonotype was seen only a few times. In DNA form, the CDR3 reads TGTGCCAGCAGCCCGTTTATGAGCAATCAGCCCCAGCATTTT. Its translation: CASSPFMSNQPQHF. The chain joins TRBV3-1 to TRBJ1-5; no clear D. This CDR3 is 14 amino acids long. Trimming took off 4 bases at V and 1 base at J, with 8 bases between the two ends. Germline V gene lookup returns CDR1 LGHDT and CDR2 YNNKEL (reference sequence).

Many counts were recorded for this clonotype. A much larger clone lies one base from this, so it may be a read error. The chain combines TRBV7-8 with TRBJ1-2, with 8 bases aligning to TRBD1. The CDR3 totals 15 residues. CDR1 SGHVS and CDR2 FQNEAQ come from the germline V gene. The junction had 6 bases not matched to a gene; V was cut back by 3 bases and J by 3 bases. The CDR3 protein is CASSFALGQDYGYTF. In DNA, the CDR3 is TGTGCCAGCAGCTTCGCCCTGGGACAGGACTATGGCTACACCTTC.

This clonotype was recorded at least ten times. This chain connects TRBV7-2 to TRBJ1-1; tentatively, D is TRBD1 (5 bases). From germline, CDR1 is SGHTA and CDR2 FQGNSA. The CDR3 contains 14 residues. V lost 5 bases and J lost 1, with 11 bases in between. CDR3: CASSQTTGNTEAFF. The CDR3, as DNA: TGTGCCAGCAGCCAAACTACAGGGAACACTGAAGCTTTCTTT.

This clonotype came up many times. V and J are TRBV7-9 and TRBJ1-2; a possible D gene is TRBD1 (5 bases). CDR1 and CDR2 (germline): SEHNR, FQNEAQ (reference sequence). The CDR3 contains 15 residues. Trimming shortened V by 1 base and J by 2 bases, and 11 bases separated the two germline ends. Here the CDR3 DNA reads TGTGCCAGCAGCTTAGGCGGCAGGGCCAACTATGGCTACACCTTC. Protein product: CASSLGGRANYGYTF.

The chain has TRBV12-3 or TRBV12-4 and TRBJ1-1; D is uncertain. V was shortened by 7 bases and J by 1 base, with 13 bases between the two germline ends. The CDR3 consists of 14 residues. Here the CDR3 DNA reads TGTGCCAGCATTCCGATGGAGGAGAACACTGAAGCTTTCTTT. It codes for CASIPMEENTEAFF.

This clonotype was observed many times. This sequence joins TRBV5-1 and TRBJ2-2; D is perhaps TRBD2 (5 bases). Germline CDR1 and CDR2: SGHRS and YFSETQ. The CDR3 has 14 amino acids. Trimming cost V 2 bases and J 3 bases, with 8 bases left between them. CDR3 in DNA: TGCGCCAGCAGCTTTAGCGCTTACACCGGGGAGCTGTTTTTT. Protein: CASSFSAYTGELFF.

The gene calls are TRBV27 and TRBJ2-7; no clear D. V gave up 0 bases and J gave up 2 bases, with 8 bases separating them. Germline-derived CDR1 and CDR2 are MNHEY and SMNVEV (reference sequence). The CDR3 is 14 residues long. The CDR3 is CASSLSPRTYEQYF. The CDR3 region has the DNA TGTGCCAGCAGTTTATCCCCTAGAACCTACGAGCAGTACTTC.

This clonotype has at least ten counts. The genes are TRBV13 and TRBJ1-3, with a weak D call TRBD1 (6 bases). Trimming left V 4 bases short and J 0 bases short, with 16 bases between. The CDR3 totals 17 residues. Germline V CDR1 and CDR2: PRHDT, FYEKMQ (reference sequence). As DNA, the CDR3 is TGTGCCAGCAGCTATCGCTCGGGACACGGCTCTGGAAACACCATATATTTT. Its translation is CASSYRSGHGSGNTIYF.

This clonotype was counted many times. V is TRBV20-1 and J is TRBJ1-1; D may be TRBD1 (5 bases). The germline V gene encodes CDR1 DFQATT and CDR2 SNEGSKA (reference sequence). The CDR3 spans 13 residues. V lost 6 bases, J lost 0 bases, and 11 bases lay in between. The CDR3 DNA reads TGCAGTGCCCCGACAGTGATGAACACTGAAGCTTTCTTT. It translates to CSAPTVMNTEAFF.

This clonotype was observed at least ten times. CDR3 DNA: TGTGCCAGCAGCCGGGCACTAGTCGGGCAAGAGACCCAGTACTTC. This sequence encodes CASSRALVGQETQYF. The chain carries TRBV4-2 and TRBJ2-5, with D possibly TRBD2 on 5 matching bases. Germline V gene data show CDR1 as LGHNA and CDR2 as YNFKEQ. V was cut by 4 bases and J by 2 bases, with 14 bases left in between. The CDR3 length is 15 residues.

This clonotype has a count of ten or more. The chain uses TRBV24-1 and TRBJ1-1, with 9 nucleotides matching TRBD1. The CDR3 consists of 14 residues. CDR1 and CDR2 from the germline V gene are KGHDR and SFDVKD. The ends lost 5 bases at V and 13 bases at J; junction bases unmatched: 13. The CDR3 reads CATSATDRGQGVFF. CDR3 nucleotides: TGTGCCACCAGTGCGACTGATAGGGGACAGGGCGTTTTCTTT.

This clonotype occurred many times. The genes are TRBV13 and TRBJ2-7, with TRBD2 as a possible D gene (6 bases). This CDR3 has 15 residues. Germline loops: CDR1 PRHDT, CDR2 FYEKMQ (reference sequence). V lost 4 bases and J lost 2, with 15 bases in between. The DNA for the CDR3 is TGTGCCAGCAGCTCCTCCTCCAGACTAGCCTACGAGCAGTACTTC. It specifies CASSSSSRLAYEQYF.

This clonotype was recorded many times. The rearrangement uses TRBV10-3 and TRBJ1-1; D might be TRBD1 (6 bases). The V and J ends lost 3 bases and 8 bases respectively, with 10 bases between them. The germline V gene has CDR1 ENHRY and CDR2 SYGVKD. CDR3 length equals 12 residues. As DNA, the CDR3 is TGTGCCATCAGTGACCTGGGGGCCGAAGCTTTCTTT. Translation: CAISDLGAEAFF.

This clonotype was observed many times. This chain links TRBV11-2 with TRBJ1-3; TRBD1 matches 10 bases. V lost 3 bases, J lost 3 bases, and 14 bases stayed unmatched. This CDR3 region has 19 residues. The V gene's germline CDR1 is SGHAT and CDR2 FQNNGV. The CDR3 sequence is CASSFRGQGNMGGGNTIYF. Written as DNA, the CDR3 is TGTGCCAGCAGCTTTAGGGGACAGGGGAATATGGGAGGTGGAAACACCATATATTTT.

This clonotype was picked up many times. The J gene is TRBJ1-2, the V gene TRBV2; a possible D gene is TRBD1 (5 bases). The CDR3 covers 15 residues. V was clipped by 5 bases and J by 3 bases, with 16 bases between them. The germline gives CDR1 SNHLY, CDR2 FYNNEI. CDR3 loop: CASSWGFDSDYGYTF. For the CDR3, the DNA is TGTGCCAGCAGTTGGGGATTTGACAGTGACTATGGCTACACCTTC.

The gene calls are TRBV7-8 and TRBJ1-1; D ambiguous. Trimming removed 2 bases from V and 7 bases from J, with 8 bases in between. Per germline, CDR1 SGHVS and CDR2 FQNEAQ. This CDR3 has 12 residues. The CDR3 spells CASSLTQFEAFF. Here the CDR3 DNA reads TGTGCCAGCAGCTTAACGCAGTTTGAAGCTTTCTTT.

This clonotype was counted ten times or more. J is TRBJ1-1 and V is TRBV6-1, with 8 bases aligning to TRBD1. V was pared by 4 bases and J by 5 bases, with 6 bases of the junction left unmatched. This CDR3 has 14 residues. Germline V gives CDR1 MNHNS, CDR2 SASEGT. The CDR3 bases are TGTGCCAGCAGTGCCAGGGGGCGCGAAACTGAAGCTTTCTTT. Protein: CASSARGRETEAFF.

This clonotype was counted only a few times. Just one base apart from a much larger clone, this may be a read error. The rearrangement uses TRBV19 and TRBJ2-6; maybe TRBD1 (5 bases). The CDR3 extends over 17 amino acids. CDR1 LNHDA and CDR2 SQIVND come from the germline V gene (reference sequence). The ends were cut back, 4 bases at V and 0 bases at J, with 13 bases in the middle. The CDR3 region has the DNA TGTGCCAGTAGTAGACAGTTGGAACTCTCTGGGGCCAACGTCCTGACTTTC. As protein: CASSRQLELSGANVLTF.

In its sample, this clonotype was seen many times. The chain has TRBV12-3 or TRBV12-4 and TRBJ1-1, with TRBD1 as a possible D gene (5 bases). Trimming stripped 5 bases from V and 1 base from J, with 14 bases between. The CDR3 consists of 15 residues. The CDR3 nucleotides read TGTGCCAGCAGTCATCGGGGCAGGCAGAACACTGAAGCTTTCTTT. It is translated as CASSHRGRQNTEAFF.